One and the same sample provided the 31 T cell receptor beta chains below, sequenced in a study of T cells after somatic rescue of genetic block. TCRdb's copy holds only in-frame clones and misses some; the assay was immunoSEQ multiplex PCR. The table has around 67,000 clones, approximately 90% seen once; the top ten hold roughly 2.8%. The material sequenced was peripheral blood mononuclear cells (PBMCs). These receptors originate from a man aged 25 to 40.

There are a few counts of this clone. This rearrangement joins TRBV9 to TRBJ2-5; the D gene is possibly TRBD2 (5 bases). CDR1 and CDR2 (germline): SGDLS, YYNGEE. V dropped 4 bases and J dropped 4 bases, with 17 bases sitting between them. This CDR3 is 15 amino acids long. Here the CDR3 DNA reads TGTGCCAGCAGCCCAGGAATGGGAGAGGGAGAGACCCAGTACTTC. This sequence encodes CASSPGMGEGETQYF.

The rearrangement links TRBV7-6 to TRBJ1-5; 7 bases are a match to TRBD1. V shed 5 bases and J 4 bases; nucleotides not matched to a gene: 8. From germline, CDR1 is SGHVS and CDR2 FNYEAQ. The CDR3 loop spans 15 amino acids. DNA of the CDR3: TGTGCCAGCAGCCCCCGACAGGGTGTGAATCAGCCCCAGCATTTT. Its translation: CASSPRQGVNQPQHF.

This clone was observed a single time. The rearrangement joins TRBV7-9 to TRBJ2-7, with 10 bases fitting TRBD1. The J segment lost 3 bases and the V segment lost 8 bases, leaving 7 bases of the junction unmatched. The CDR3 extends over 14 amino acids. Germline V gene data show CDR1 as SEHNR and CDR2 as FQNEAQ (reference sequence). The CDR3 DNA follows: TGTGCCAGCCCGGGGACAGGGGACCACTACGAGCAGTACTTC. Encoded protein: CASPGTGDHYEQYF.

The chain carries TRBV6-4 and TRBJ1-5; 8 nucleotides match TRBD1. This CDR3 contains 14 residues. V lost 5 bases to trimming and J lost 7 bases; unmatched junction nucleotides: 7. In germline, CDR1 is MRHNA, CDR2 SNTAGT. DNA for the CDR3: TGTGCCAGCAGTTCCGGGACAGGCGGGCAGCCCCAGCATTTT. It specifies CASSSGTGGQPQHF.

The genes are TRBV13 and TRBJ2-3; 9 nucleotides line up with TRBD2. The V gene end was trimmed by 8 bases and the J gene end by 4 bases; junction bases not matched to a gene: 4. CDR3 length: 13 residues. From germline, CDR1 is PRHDT and CDR2 FYEKMQ (reference sequence). The CDR3 region has the DNA TGTGCCAGCGGACCTAGCGGGGCAGATACGCAGTATTTT. The encoded protein is CASGPSGADTQYF.

The chain links TRBV18 to TRBJ1-1; the D is unclear. V was shortened by 3 bases and J by 1 base, with 12 bases between the two germline ends. This CDR3 spans 15 amino acids. CDR1 KGHSH and CDR2 LQKENI come from the germline V gene. The CDR3 nucleotides are TGTGCCAGCTCACCGGATTCCTCGGCGAACACTGAAGCTTTCTTT. It encodes CASSPDSSANTEAFF.

This chain connects TRBV7-2 to TRBJ2-5; 10 bases are a match to TRBD1. The CDR3 consists of 15 residues. Germline-derived CDR1 and CDR2 are SGHTA and FQGNSA. V shed 4 bases and J 5 bases; nucleotides not matched to a gene: 7. The CDR3 spells CASSWGQGRWETQYF. CDR3 DNA: TGTGCCAGCAGCTGGGGACAGGGGAGATGGGAGACCCAGTACTTC.

The gene calls are TRBV11-2 and TRBJ2-5, with D perhaps being TRBD1 or TRBD2 (5 bases each). The germline gives CDR1 SGHAT, CDR2 FQNNGV. There are 13 residues in the CDR3. The ends were cut back, 3 bases at V and 5 bases at J, with 10 bases in the middle. CDR3 sequence: CASSFDRGETQYF. The DNA of the CDR3 is TGTGCCAGCAGCTTCGACAGAGGGGAGACCCAGTACTTC.

The rearrangement uses TRBV13 and TRBJ2-3; no reliable D call. The CDR3 runs to 13 residues. CDR1 is PRHDT, CDR2 FYEKMQ, per germline (reference sequence). V dropped 0 bases and J dropped 6 bases, with 7 bases sitting between them. The CDR3 reads CASSLGPPDTQYF. CDR3 sequence (DNA): TGTGCCAGCAGCTTAGGGCCCCCCGATACGCAGTATTTT.

The rearrangement links TRBV23-1 to TRBJ2-2; D is possibly TRBD1 or TRBD2 (5 bases each). Being an ORF, TRBV23-1 has a function that is uncertain. The CDR3 spans 15 residues. V lost 6 bases and J 3 bases, leaving 14 bases between the germline ends. CDR3 DNA sequence: TGCGCCAGCAGGCCTAAAAGGGACGACACCGGGGAGCTGTTTTTT. Its translation: CASRPKRDDTGELFF.

The gene calls are TRBV4-2 and TRBJ2-7; D is unresolved. The CDR3 sequence is 16 residues long. Between the trimmed V and J ends, which lost 3 bases and 1 base, there was a span of 16 bases. The germline V gene encodes CDR1 LGHNA and CDR2 YNFKEQ. The CDR3 sequence is CASSHEFPGPSYEQYF. As DNA, the CDR3 is TGTGCCAGCAGCCATGAATTTCCAGGACCTTCCTACGAGCAGTACTTC.

The CDR3 nucleotides are TGCGCCAGCAGCCAAGATAAGGCCCAGGGAGCAGATACGCAGTATTTT. Translation: CASSQDKAQGADTQYF. The genes are TRBV4-3 and TRBJ2-3; either TRBD1 or TRBD2 may supply D (5 bases each). Trimming stripped 0 bases from V and 4 bases from J, with 14 bases between. CDR3 length equals 16 residues. Germline CDR1 is LGHNA and CDR2 is YSLEER.

CDR3 sequence reads: CASSQVDLTTYNEQFF. CDR3 coding DNA: TGCGCCAGCAGCCAAGTTGACTTGACGACCTACAATGAGCAGTTCTTC. The V call is TRBV4-1, the J call TRBJ2-1; D remains unclear. V lost 1 base and J lost 2, with 12 bases in between. CDR1 is MGHRA, CDR2 YSYEKL, per germline. The CDR3 contains 16 residues.

This chain links TRBV12-5 with TRBJ2-5; 8 bases match TRBD1. The V gene end was trimmed by 5 bases and the J gene end by 4 bases; junction bases not matched to a gene: 3. The CDR3 is 13 amino acids. Germline values: CDR1 LGHNT, CDR2 FRNRAP. The CDR3 protein is CASGDGQGETQYF. CDR3 DNA sequence: TGTGCTAGTGGTGACGGACAGGGAGAGACCCAGTACTTC.

The rearrangement links TRBV27 to TRBJ2-3, with TRBD2 matching over 8 bases. Germline V CDR1 and CDR2: MNHEY, SMNVEV (reference sequence). This CDR3 has 16 residues. The J segment lost 4 bases and the V segment lost 3 bases, leaving 9 bases of the junction unmatched. The CDR3 nucleotides are TGTGCCAGCAGTTTGGGGCCCTTAGCGGGGCCAGATACGCAGTATTTT. This encodes CASSLGPLAGPDTQYF.

The CDR3 DNA sequence: TGTGCCAGCAGCCCCACCGGGGCCAACGTCCTGACTTTC. Amino acids: CASSPTGANVLTF. V gene TRBV11-3 combines with J gene TRBJ2-6; D unresolved. The germline gives CDR1 SGHNT, CDR2 YENEEA. This CDR3 comprises 13 residues. Trimming pared 5 bases from V and 4 bases from J, leaving 6 bases between.

The V and J genes are TRBV6-5 and TRBJ2-4, with a tentative D call TRBD2 (6 bases). The length of the CDR3 is 14 residues. The V and J ends lost 5 bases and 5 bases respectively, with 13 bases between them. The germline V gene encodes CDR1 MNHEY and CDR2 SVGAGI. DNA of the CDR3: TGTGCCAGCAGTGGAGGGAATCGTCAAAACATTCAGTACTTC. Encoded protein: CASSGGNRQNIQYF.

The rearrangement joins TRBV28 to TRBJ2-7, with D hard to call. Germline assignment: CDR1 MDHEN and CDR2 SYDVKM. Trimming took off 5 bases at V and 2 bases at J, with 19 bases between the two ends. CDR3 size: 16 residues. CDR3 coding DNA: TGTGCCAGCAGTCACTCCTCATTGGACCTCGCCTACGAGCAGTACTTC. Residues: CASSHSSLDLAYEQYF.

V gene TRBV10-3 combines with J gene TRBJ2-5, with D perhaps matching TRBD2 (7 bases). Germline V gene sequence: CDR1 ENHRY, CDR2 SYGVKD. The germline V and J ends were trimmed by 4 bases and 5 bases, with 14 bases remaining between them. This CDR3 is built from 14 residues. The DNA of the CDR3 is TGTGCCATCAGTGCCAACAGGGAGGGGGAGACCCAGTACTTC. Protein sequence: CAISANREGETQYF.

The chain employs TRBV11-2 and TRBJ2-5; TRBD1 aligns across 10 bases. V lost 3 bases to trimming and J lost 4 bases; unmatched junction nucleotides: 8. CDR1 is SGHAT and CDR2 is FQNNGV in the germline V gene. The CDR3 extends over 16 amino acids. The CDR3 loop reads CASSFYLTGGGETQYF. In DNA form, the CDR3 reads TGTGCCAGCAGCTTCTATCTGACAGGGGGCGGAGAGACCCAGTACTTC.

The chain couples TRBV28 to TRBJ2-7, with TRBD2 as a possible D gene (7 bases). Trimming took 3 bases from V and 2 from J, leaving 11 bases between them. The germline CDR1 and CDR2 sequences are MDHEN and SYDVKM. The CDR3 is 14 residues long. CDR3 sequence reads: CASSLGGAPYEQYF. The CDR3 nucleotides are TGTGCCAGCAGTTTGGGGGGGGCCCCCTACGAGCAGTACTTC.

This chain uses TRBV5-4 with TRBJ1-1; D unclear. CDR1 is SGHNT, CDR2 YYREEE, per germline (reference sequence). V lost 4 bases to trimming and J lost 1 base, with 8 bases between them. CDR3 size: 13 residues. In nucleotides, the CDR3 is TGTGCCAGCAGCCTTTCAACGAACACTGAAGCTTTCTTT. Translated: CASSLSTNTEAFF.

V gene TRBV5-4 combines with J gene TRBJ1-1, with a possible D match to TRBD1 (5 bases). The germline gives CDR1 SGHNT, CDR2 YYREEE (reference sequence). This CDR3 contains 14 residues. Trimming removed 2 bases at V and 4 bases at J, with 12 bases between. The chain's CDR3 is CASSFGGGGTEAFF. CDR3 sequence (DNA): TGTGCCAGCAGCTTTGGCGGGGGGGGCACTGAAGCTTTCTTT.

DNA for the CDR3: TGTGCCAGCAGCTTCGACGGCCATCAGCCCCAGCATTTT. It specifies CASSFDGHQPQHF. The chain links TRBV7-2 to TRBJ1-5; D remains unclear. The CDR3 has 13 amino acids. The ends were cut back, 3 bases at V and 5 bases at J, with 8 bases in the middle. Germline V gene sequence: CDR1 SGHTA, CDR2 FQGNSA.

The chain couples TRBV27 to TRBJ1-1, with 9 bases fitting TRBD1. Germline assignment: CDR1 MNHEY and CDR2 SMNVEV (reference sequence). CDR3 size: 19 residues. With 5 bases clipped from V and 0 bases from J, the junction kept 16 bases outside the gene matches. DNA of the CDR3: TGTGCCAGCAGTCGTCGGACGGGACAGGGCGGCAAGGTGAACACTGAAGCTTTCTTT. As protein: CASSRRTGQGGKVNTEAFF.

This clone was seen a handful of times. The chain links TRBV7-9 to TRBJ2-7; D is unclear. Germline CDR1 reads SEHNR; CDR2 reads FQNEAQ (reference sequence). There are 13 residues in the CDR3. V dropped 6 bases and J dropped 2 bases, with 11 bases sitting between them. The CDR3 coding sequence is TGTGCCAGCAGTGCTGCCGTCCCCTACGAGCAGTACTTC. As protein: CASSAAVPYEQYF.

This rearrangement joins TRBV7-3 to TRBJ1-1, with D maybe TRBD1 (6 bases). This CDR3 region has 13 residues. V dropped 6 bases and J dropped 4 bases, with 12 bases sitting between them. Germline values: CDR1 SGHTA, CDR2 FQGTGA. CDR3 coding DNA: TGTGCCAGCAGAATGGACAGTTTCACTGAAGCTTTCTTT. Translated, it gives CASRMDSFTEAFF.

This clone appeared a single time. The V gene is TRBV21-1, the J gene TRBJ2-7. TRBV21-1 is a documented pseudogene. The CDR3 contains 12 residues. This CDR3 reads CAAEWVRYEQYF. The CDR3 nucleotides are TGTGCCGCCGAATGGGTCCGATACGAGCAGTACTTC.

CDR3 in amino acids: CASSAGTSNEQYF. The CDR3 DNA follows: TGTGCCAGCAGTGCCGGGACTAGCAACGAGCAGTACTTC. The V gene is TRBV2, the J gene TRBJ2-7, with TRBD2 matching over 9 bases. Germline V gene sequence: CDR1 SNHLY, CDR2 FYNNEI. There are 13 residues in the CDR3. V lost 4 bases and J lost 5; bases outside the gene matches: 3.

The V and J genes are TRBV28 and TRBJ1-2, with 9 bases lining up with TRBD1. Germline CDR1 is MDHEN and CDR2 is SYDVKM. The CDR3 runs to 15 residues. The V and J ends lost 6 bases and 8 bases, in that order; junction bases with no gene match: 13. CDR3 in DNA: TGTGCCAGCAGACAGAACAGGGGGCGCACTGGAGGCTACACCTTC. This translates into CASRQNRGRTGGYTF.

This chain joins TRBV19 and TRBJ1-2; tentatively, D is TRBD1 (6 bases). Looked up from germline, CDR1 is LNHDA and CDR2 is SQIVND (reference sequence). Trimming removed 6 bases at V and 2 bases at J, with 22 bases between. This CDR3 is built from 17 residues. The CDR3 here is CASRAMTGPFLNYGYTF. The CDR3 DNA follows: TGTGCCAGTAGGGCCATGACAGGACCCTTTTTAAACTATGGCTACACCTTC. The entire variable domain, with the rest obtained from reference TRBV19 and TRBJ1-2, is as follows: DGGITQSPKYLFRKEGQNVTLSCEQNLNHDAMYWYRQDPGQGLRLIYYSQIVNDFQKGDIAEGYSVSREKKESFPLTVTSAQKNPTAFYLCASRAMTGPFLNYGYTFGSGTRLTVV.